This TCR beta chain was observed in a study of T-cell memory formation after mild COVID-19. Background on the study: The study found TCR clusters largely donor specific. General study points: Those CD4+ clones that contracted were mainly in CM and EM (CD8+ ones in EMRA). CD4/CD8 balance held among clones contracting day 15 to 85, and later expanders leaned CD4+. Pre-infection memory contained some responding clones, which suggested that cross-reactive memory had joined.

Via MiXCR, TCRdb re-called the 5' RACE reads, giving one row per CDR3 protein. The sample has about 45,000 distinct CDR3 sequences; 7.3% are singletons. CDR3 length: 17 residues. For this clonotype: The antigen is undetermined.

The sequence derives from a man younger than 35 who had mild COVID-19 (a few samples of this study predate the infection). Cell type and time point are not known. The specimen sequenced was PBMCs or a T cell subset sorted from them (not recorded which). The J gene is TRBJ1-1, the V gene TRBV21-1; the D call TRBD1 from the table was never checked on the DNA. TRBV21-1 is recorded as a pseudogene. CDR3 bases: TGTGCCAGCAGCAAAGTAATGGGGGCTTTTAGGAACACTGAAGCTTTCTTT. Translated, it gives CASSKVMGAFRNTEAFF.